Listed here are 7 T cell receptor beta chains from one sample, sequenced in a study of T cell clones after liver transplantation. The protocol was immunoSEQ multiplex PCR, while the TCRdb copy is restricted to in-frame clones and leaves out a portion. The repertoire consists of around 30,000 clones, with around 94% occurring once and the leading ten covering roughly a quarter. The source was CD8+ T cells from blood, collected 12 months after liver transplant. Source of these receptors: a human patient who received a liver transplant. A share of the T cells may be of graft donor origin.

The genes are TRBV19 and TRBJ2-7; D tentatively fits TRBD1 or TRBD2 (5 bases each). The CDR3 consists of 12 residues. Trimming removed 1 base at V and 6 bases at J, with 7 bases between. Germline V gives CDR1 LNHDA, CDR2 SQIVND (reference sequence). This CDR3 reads CASSIGGGEQYF. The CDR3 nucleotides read TGTGCCAGTAGTATAGGTGGGGGCGAGCAGTACTTC.

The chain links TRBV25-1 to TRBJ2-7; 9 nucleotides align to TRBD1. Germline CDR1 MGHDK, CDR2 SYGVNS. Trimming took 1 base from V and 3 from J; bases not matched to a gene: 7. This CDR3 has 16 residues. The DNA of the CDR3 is TGTGCCAGCAGTGAATTTGGGACAGGGTATCTCTACGAGCAGTACTTC. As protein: CASSEFGTGYLYEQYF.

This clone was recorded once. CDR3 amino acids: CASSFFSLGGGYTF. CDR3 DNA: TGTGCCAGCAGTTTTTTTTCCTTGGGGGGTGGCTACACCTTC. This chain joins TRBV28 and TRBJ1-2; tentatively, D is TRBD1 (5 bases). V lost 3 bases and J lost 7, with 15 bases in between. There are 14 residues in the CDR3. CDR1 is MDHEN and CDR2 is SYDVKM in the germline V gene.

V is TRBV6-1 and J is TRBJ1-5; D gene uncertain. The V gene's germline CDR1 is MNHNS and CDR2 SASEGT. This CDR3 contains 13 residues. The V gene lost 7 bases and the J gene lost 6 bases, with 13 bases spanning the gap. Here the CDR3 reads CASTEWGSQPQHF. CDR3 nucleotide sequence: TGTGCCAGCACTGAGTGGGGATCTCAGCCCCAGCATTTT.

CDR3 loop: CASSYWDKGEQFF. The CDR3, as DNA: TGTGCCAGCAGTTACTGGGATAAAGGTGAGCAGTTCTTC. The V call is TRBV6-5, the J call TRBJ2-1; D ambiguous. The ends were cut back, 1 base at V and 9 bases at J, with 10 bases in the middle. There are 13 residues in the CDR3. Germline CDR1 is MNHEY and CDR2 is SVGAGI.

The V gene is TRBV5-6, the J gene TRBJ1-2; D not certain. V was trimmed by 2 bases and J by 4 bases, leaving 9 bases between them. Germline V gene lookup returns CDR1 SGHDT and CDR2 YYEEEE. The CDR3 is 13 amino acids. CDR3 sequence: CASSLLASYGYTF. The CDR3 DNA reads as TGTGCCAGCAGCTTACTGGCTAGCTATGGCTACACCTTC.

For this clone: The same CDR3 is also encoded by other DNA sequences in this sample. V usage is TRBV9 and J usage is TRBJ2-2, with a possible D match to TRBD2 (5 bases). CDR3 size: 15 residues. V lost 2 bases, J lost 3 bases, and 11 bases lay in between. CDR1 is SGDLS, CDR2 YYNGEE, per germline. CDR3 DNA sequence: TGTGCCAGCAGCGTGGGCAGCGGATACACCGGGGAGCTGTTTTTT. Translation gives CASSVGSGYTGELFF.